This T cell receptor beta chain stems from a study of radiotherapy plus CTLA-4 blockade in lung cancer. Study-level information: Of all patients, approximately 18% responded objectively and 31% showed disease control.

Clones were read by immunoSEQ multiplex PCR, and TCRdb kept only the in-frame ones, dropping some. The sample includes about 48,000 clones, 70% to 90% of them seen just once. With V trimmed by 7 bases and J by 8 bases, 10 bases remained unmatched. The CDR3 covers 14 residues. Germline CDR1 reads SGHDT; CDR2 reads YYEEEE. As for this clone: Its antigen is still unknown.

Receiving focal radiation plus CTLA-4 blockade with ipilimumab were patients who had chemo-refractory metastatic non-small-cell lung cancer. General study results and limits: Peripheral blood showed expansion of tumor-derived TCR clones after radiotherapy and ipilimumab.

Sequenced material: peripheral blood, taken from a patient treated with radiotherapy plus ipilimumab. The sequence was collected from a human donor with non-small cell lung cancer that progressed on radiotherapy plus ipilimumab. Some clones in this sample may be carry-over from other donors' samples. The chain joins TRBV5-6 to TRBJ2-1; 9 bases line up with TRBD2. The CDR3: CASGSGLALDEQFF. Here the CDR3 DNA reads TGTGCCAGCGGGTCGGGACTAGCCCTCGATGAGCAGTTCTTC.